The sequence of this TCR beta chain was determined in a study of cytomegalovirus exposure and HLA in healthy donors. This clone has a handful of counts. PCR used 60 Vbeta primers and 13 Jbeta primers. Sequencing was performed with immunoSEQ multiplex PCR; in TCRdb, only in-frame clones are kept and a portion is missing. The repertoire has about 150,000 clones, around 75% of them found once; the top ten carry 1.3% to 1.5%. The sample comprised PBMCs. The receptor was isolated from a man younger than 30 in good health and CMV-seronegative.

The CDR3 loop reads CASSFGETQYF. DNA of the CDR3: TGCGCCAGCAGTTTTGGAGAAACCCAGTACTTC. The chain has TRBV10-2 and TRBJ2-5; the D is unclear. The CDR3 consists of 11 residues. V was trimmed by 5 bases and J by 8 bases, leaving 9 bases between them. Germline lookup yields CDR1 WSHSY and CDR2 SAAADI.